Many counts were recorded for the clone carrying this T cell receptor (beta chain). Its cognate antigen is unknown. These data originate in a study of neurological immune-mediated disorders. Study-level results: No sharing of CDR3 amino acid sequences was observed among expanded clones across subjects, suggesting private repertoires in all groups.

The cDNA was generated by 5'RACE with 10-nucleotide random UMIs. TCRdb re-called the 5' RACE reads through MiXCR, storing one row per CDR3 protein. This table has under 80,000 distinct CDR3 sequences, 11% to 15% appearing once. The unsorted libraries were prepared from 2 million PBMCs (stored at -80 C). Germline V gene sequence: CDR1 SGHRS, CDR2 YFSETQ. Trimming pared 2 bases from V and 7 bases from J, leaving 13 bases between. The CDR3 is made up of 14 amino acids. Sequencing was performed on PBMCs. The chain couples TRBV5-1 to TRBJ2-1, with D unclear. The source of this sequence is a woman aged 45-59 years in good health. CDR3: CASSFAGRRNEQFF. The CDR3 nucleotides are TGCGCCAGCAGCTTTGCAGGCCGGCGGAATGAGCAGTTCTTC.